This T cell receptor (beta chain) came from a study of blood T cell repertoires in COVID-19 (dated by TCRdb to the early 2020s). Looking at the study overall: Samples covering the acute and convalescent phases of COVID-19 were provided by collaborators in the United States, Italy and Spain. The material from the prospective study consisted of cDNA or gDNA derived from T cells, B-cell-depleted T cells, or PBMCs. Subjects who had been exposed to COVID-19, were actively infected with it, or had recovered from it provided the deeply sampled blood TCRbeta repertoires that made up the dataset. The repertoires were made available in a free public database intended to serve as a resource for research on the immune response to SARS-CoV-2. Samples came from the ongoing ImmuneRACE study (first 160 participants) plus 1,254 subjects from 6 global collaborators. A de-identified subject ID, COVID-19 status, age in years and sex were almost always included in the sample metadata. Where available, HLA class I and class II types were taken from metadata supplied by the sample provider and were not determined by assay-based typing.

Samples from volunteer blood donors who had recovered from COVID-19 were contributed by a second Seattle source. Each collaborating institution followed its own protocols to collect whole blood in K2EDTA tubes. For TCRbeta analysis, collaborators shipped samples in one of three forms: frozen whole blood, isolated PBMCs, or DNA extracted from either of those sample types. The CDR1 and CDR2 encoded by the germline V gene are MNHEY and SVGAGI. At the junction V is shortened by 2 bases and J by 5 bases, with 9 bases in between. From the cysteine up to the phenylalanine, the CDR3 has a length of 14 residues. Kept here is only the CDR3 DNA, which spans 42 bases and is read in frame from base 1. Broad study findings and their caveats: How much clinical and demographic metadata was included differed by source and by participant, and the metadata was provided uncurated.

A note on this clone: Its cognate antigen has yet to be identified. No per-base quality is available; no much larger clone lies one base away.

TCRbeta CDR3 regions were amplified from genomic DNA using the immunoSEQ Assay, a bias-controlled multiplex PCR. As for the original processing: The number of nucleated cells in each sample was estimated from the amplification of reference gene primers within the assay. To quantify the absolute abundance of each unique TCRbeta CDR3 rearrangement, sequence reads were collapsed and filtered. Productive Simpson clonality was computed per sample as the square root of Simpson's diversity index over productive rearrangements. The table was pulled from immuneACCESS by TCRdb, which kept in-frame rearrangements only. Such tables lose some clones; where checked, under half of the loss comes from unresolved V genes, and the rest has no known cause. From that table come the V and J calls and clone size; the DNA was used to work out D and trimming. The sample has approximately 150,000 clones on record, 87% of them singletons. The leading ten clones occupy around 4% of the sample.

The chain links TRBV6-5 with TRBJ2-2; perhaps TRBD1 is the D gene, with 6 bases matching. Sequenced input: peripheral blood. The clonotype originates from a woman in her sixties who had recovered from COVID-19. For the CDR3, the sequence is CASSYTGTTGELFF. The DNA sequence follows: TGTGCCAGCAGTTACACAGGGACAACCGGGGAGCTGTTTTTT.